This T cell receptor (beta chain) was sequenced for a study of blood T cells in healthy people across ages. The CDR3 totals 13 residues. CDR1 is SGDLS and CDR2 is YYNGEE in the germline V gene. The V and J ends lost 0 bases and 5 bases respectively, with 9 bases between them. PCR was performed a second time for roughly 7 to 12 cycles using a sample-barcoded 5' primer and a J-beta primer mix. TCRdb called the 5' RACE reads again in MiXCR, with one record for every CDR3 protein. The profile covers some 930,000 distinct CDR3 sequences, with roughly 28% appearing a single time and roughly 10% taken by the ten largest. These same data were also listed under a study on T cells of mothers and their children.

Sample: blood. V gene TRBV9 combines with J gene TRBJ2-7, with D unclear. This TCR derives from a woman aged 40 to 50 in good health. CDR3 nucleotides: TGTGCCAGCAGCGTAGGGCCCCCGAACGAGCAGTACTTC. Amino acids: CASSVGPPNEQYF.